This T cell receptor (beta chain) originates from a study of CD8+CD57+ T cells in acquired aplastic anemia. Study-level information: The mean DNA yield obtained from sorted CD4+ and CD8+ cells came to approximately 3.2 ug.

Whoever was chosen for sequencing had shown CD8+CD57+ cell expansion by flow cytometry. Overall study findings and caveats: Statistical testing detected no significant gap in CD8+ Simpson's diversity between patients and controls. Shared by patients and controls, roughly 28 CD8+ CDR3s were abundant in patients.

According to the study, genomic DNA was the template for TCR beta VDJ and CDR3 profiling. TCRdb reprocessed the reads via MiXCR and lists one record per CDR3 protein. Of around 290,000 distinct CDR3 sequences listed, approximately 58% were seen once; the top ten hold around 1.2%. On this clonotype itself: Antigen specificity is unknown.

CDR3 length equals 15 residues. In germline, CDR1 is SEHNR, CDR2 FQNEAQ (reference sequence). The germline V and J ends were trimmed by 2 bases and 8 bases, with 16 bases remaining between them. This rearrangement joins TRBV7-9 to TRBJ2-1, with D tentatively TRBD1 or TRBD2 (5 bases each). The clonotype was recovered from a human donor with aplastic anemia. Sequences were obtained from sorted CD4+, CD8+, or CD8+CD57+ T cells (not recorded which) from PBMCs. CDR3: CASSLTGLAGDEQFF. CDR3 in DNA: TGTGCCAGCAGCTTAACGGGGCTAGCCGGCGATGAGCAGTTCTTC.